The clone carrying this TCR beta chain showed up just a few times. Antigen unknown. The data stem from a study of T-cell reconstitution after alpha-beta-depleted transplantation in children. Regarding the study as a whole: Expanded graft clones, several hundred of them, were reportedly the source of alpha-beta T cells about two months after transplant.

CDR3 length: 17 residues. V was pared by 2 bases and J by 2 bases, with 7 bases of the junction left unmatched. Germline loops: CDR1 LGHNA, CDR2 YNFKEQ. The authors prepared the TCRbeta library with unique molecular identifiers. TCRdb redid the calling of the PCR reads with MiXCR, one entry per CDR3 protein. Among over 85,000 distinct CDR3 sequences listed, roughly 7.6% were seen once. The source was PBMCs, collected before TCRalphabeta/CD19-depleted stem cell transplant. The origin of this receptor is a boy aged 2 to 10 with acute lymphoblastic leukemia, due to receive a stem cell transplant. V is TRBV4-2 and J is TRBJ2-7; 12 nucleotides align to TRBD2. The CDR3 bases are TGTGCCAGCAGCCAACCGTGGTCTAGCGGGGGGGCCTACGAGCAGTACTTC. Protein sequence: CASSQPWSSGGAYEQYF.